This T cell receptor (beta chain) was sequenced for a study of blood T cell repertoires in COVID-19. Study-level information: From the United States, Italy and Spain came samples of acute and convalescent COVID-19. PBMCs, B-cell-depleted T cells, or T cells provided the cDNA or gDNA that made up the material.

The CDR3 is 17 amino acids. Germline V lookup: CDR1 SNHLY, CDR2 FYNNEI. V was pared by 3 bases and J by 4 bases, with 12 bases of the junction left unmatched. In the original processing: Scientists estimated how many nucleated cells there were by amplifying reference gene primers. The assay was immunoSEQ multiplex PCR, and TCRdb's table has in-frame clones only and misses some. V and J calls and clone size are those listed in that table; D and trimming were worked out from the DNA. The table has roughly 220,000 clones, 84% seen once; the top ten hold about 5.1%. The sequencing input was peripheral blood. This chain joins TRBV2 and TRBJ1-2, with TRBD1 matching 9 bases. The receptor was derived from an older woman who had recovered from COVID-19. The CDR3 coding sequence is TGTGCCAGCAGTGATACCGCCAGGACAGGGGCTAGCTATGGCTACACCTTC. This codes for CASSDTARTGASYGYTF.